This T cell receptor beta chain was recovered during a study of graft-versus-host responses after intestinal transplantation. Findings of the study overall: Among circulating GvH clones, peak levels were associated with early post-transplant declines in HvG clones.

This CDR3 comprises 12 residues. CDR1 is MNHEY, CDR2 SVGAGI, per germline. The V and J ends lost 2 bases and 9 bases respectively, with 10 bases between them. On this clone itself: Its target is unknown.

Assay used: immunoSEQ multiplex PCR; TCRdb lists only in-frame clones, some missing. The sample includes around 69,000 clones, 85% to 90% of them seen just once. This sequence was found in a human donor who was the organ donor for an intestinal transplant. This specimen consisted of unstimulated CD8+ T cells sorted from spleen or lymph node cells, obtained before transplant. The rearrangement uses TRBV6-5 and TRBJ1-2; D ambiguous. The CDR3 protein is CASSYEGMSYTF. CDR3 DNA: TGTGCCAGCAGTTACGAGGGAATGAGCTACACCTTC.